This T cell receptor (beta chain) was documented in a study of T cell responses to AZD1222 COVID-19 vaccine. After removal of 0 bases from V and 4 bases from J, the junction contained 16 bases not matched to a gene. This CDR3 is 19 amino acids long. Per the germline V gene, CDR1 is MNHEY and CDR2 is SVGEGT. Repertoires were generated with immunoSEQ multiplex PCR, while TCRdb's copy carries only in-frame clones and drops some. The sample lists about 120,000 clones; around nine tenths were seen once. Sequencing was performed on peripheral blood, taken on day 0 of AZD1222 vaccination. The rearrangement links TRBV6-2 or TRBV6-3 to TRBJ2-3, with 7 positions matching TRBD1. This clonotype originated in an adult in good health. The CDR3 bases are TGTGCCAGCAGTTACTCGATTCATCAGACAGGGTTGCCTTCAGATACGCAGTATTTT. This encodes CASSYSIHQTGLPSDTQYF.